Each of the 6 T cell receptor beta chains below was sequenced from the same sample in a study of T cells in Graves' hyperthyroidism and ophthalmopathy. TCR beta CDR3 region amplification was performed from RNA transcripts. The HTBI set primed first-round TCR CDR3 RT-PCR. MiXCR was run by TCRdb on the multiplex PCR reads, yielding one entry per CDR3 protein. The table records a few hundred thousand distinct CDR3 sequences, about 15% of them present only once. Sequenced: blood. The receptors here all came from a woman aged 18 to 35 with Graves' ophthalmopathy.

This clonotype was seen many times. The chain combines TRBV10-3 with TRBJ2-7; the D call may be TRBD1 or TRBD2 (6 bases each). The germline V gene encodes CDR1 ENHRY and CDR2 SYGVKD. The germline V and J ends were trimmed by 10 bases and 4 bases, with 17 bases remaining between them. This CDR3 is built from 13 residues. The CDR3 spells CATTTGGAYEQYF. CDR3 bases: TGTGCCACCACTACCGGGGGCGCGTACGAGCAGTACTTC.

This rearrangement joins TRBV2 to TRBJ2-3, with D unresolved. Trimming took 2 bases from V and 5 from J, leaving 8 bases between them. The CDR3 contains 13 residues. Germline CDR1 is SNHLY and CDR2 is FYNNEI. DNA of the CDR3: TGTGCCAGCAGTGAACTAGTGGAAGATACGCAGTATTTT. Its protein is CASSELVEDTQYF.

This clonotype was seen only a few times. V is TRBV6-2 or TRBV6-3 and J is TRBJ1-5; D is ambiguous. CDR3 size: 13 residues. Germline V gives CDR1 MNHEY, CDR2 SVGEGT. With 9 bases removed from V and 3 bases from J, the gap between germline ends came to 12 bases. The CDR3 DNA sequence: TGTGCCAGTGACGGACGATACAATCAGCCCCAGCATTTT. Amino acids: CASDGRYNQPQHF.

This clonotype was counted at least ten times. The chain combines TRBV15 with TRBJ1-4; 7 positions agree with TRBD1. Looked up from germline, CDR1 is LNHNV and CDR2 is YYDKDF (reference sequence). Trimming removed 1 base from V and 9 bases from J; junction bases left unmatched: 8. The CDR3 spans 15 residues. DNA for the CDR3: TGTGCCACCAGCAGAGGTGGGACAGCCAACAAAAAACTGTTTTTT. Translation gives CATSRGGTANKKLFF.

The chain is built from TRBV7-2 and TRBJ1-4, with 8 bases lining up with TRBD1. J lost 12 bases, V lost 4 bases, and 4 bases had no gene match. CDR3 length: 12 residues. Germline V lookup: CDR1 SGHTA, CDR2 FQGNSA. The CDR3 region is CASSSDRVELFF. The CDR3 coding sequence is TGTGCCAGCAGCTCGGACAGGGTCGAACTGTTTTTT.

This clonotype was observed many times. The genes are TRBV7-2 and TRBJ1-1, with D possibly being TRBD1 (6 bases). The V gene lost 3 bases and the J gene lost 4 bases, with 12 bases spanning the gap. The CDR3 runs 14 residues. CDR1 and CDR2 (germline): SGHTA, FQGNSA. The chain's CDR3 is CASSLYQGSTEAFF. CDR3 DNA: TGTGCCAGCAGCTTGTACCAGGGGAGCACTGAAGCTTTCTTT.